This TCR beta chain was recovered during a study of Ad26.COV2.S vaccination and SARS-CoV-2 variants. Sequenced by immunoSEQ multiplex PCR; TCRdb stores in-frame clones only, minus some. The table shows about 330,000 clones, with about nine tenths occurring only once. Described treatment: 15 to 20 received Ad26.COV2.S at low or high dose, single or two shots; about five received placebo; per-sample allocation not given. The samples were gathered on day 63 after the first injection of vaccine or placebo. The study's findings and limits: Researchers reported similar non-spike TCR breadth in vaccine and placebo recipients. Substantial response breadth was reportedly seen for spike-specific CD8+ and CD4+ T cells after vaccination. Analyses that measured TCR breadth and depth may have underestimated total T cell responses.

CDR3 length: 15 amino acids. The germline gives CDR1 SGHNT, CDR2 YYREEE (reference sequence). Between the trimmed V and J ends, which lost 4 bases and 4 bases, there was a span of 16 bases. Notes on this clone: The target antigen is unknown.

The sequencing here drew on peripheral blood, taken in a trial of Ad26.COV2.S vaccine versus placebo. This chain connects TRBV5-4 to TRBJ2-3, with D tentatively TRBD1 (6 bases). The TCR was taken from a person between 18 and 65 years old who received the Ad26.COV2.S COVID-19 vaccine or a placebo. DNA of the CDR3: TGTGCCAGCAGCCTGGCAGGGGCCCCCGCAGATACGCAGTATTTT. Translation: CASSLAGAPADTQYF. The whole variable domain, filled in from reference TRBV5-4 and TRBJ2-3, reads ETGVTQSPTHLIKTRGQQVTLRCSSQSGHNTVSWYQQALGQGPQFIFQYYREEENGRGNFPPRFSGLQFPNYSSELNVNALELDDSALYLCASSLAGAPADTQYFGPGTRLTVL.